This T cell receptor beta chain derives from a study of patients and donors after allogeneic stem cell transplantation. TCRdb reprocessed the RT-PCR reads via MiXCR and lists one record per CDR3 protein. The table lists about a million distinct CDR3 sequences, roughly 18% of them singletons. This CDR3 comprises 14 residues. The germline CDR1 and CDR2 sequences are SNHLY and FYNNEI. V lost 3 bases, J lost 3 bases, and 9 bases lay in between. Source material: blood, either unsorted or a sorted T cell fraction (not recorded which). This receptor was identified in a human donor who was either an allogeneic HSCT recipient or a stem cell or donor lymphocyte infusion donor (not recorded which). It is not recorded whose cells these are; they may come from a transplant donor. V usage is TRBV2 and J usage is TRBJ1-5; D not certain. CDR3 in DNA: TGTGCCAGCAGTGACCGGGGTCTCAATCAGCCCCAGCATTTT. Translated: CASSDRGLNQPQHF.